The next 16 T cell receptor beta chains were all read from a single sample in a study of T cell responses to AZD1222 COVID-19 vaccine. TCRdb keeps only in-frame clones here, not all; method: immunoSEQ multiplex PCR. The data contain roughly 170,000 clones, just over 90% of them singletons. The source was peripheral blood, collected on day 0 of AZD1222 vaccination. The source of these receptors is an adult in good health.

The chain combines TRBV7-3 with TRBJ1-1, with D tentatively TRBD1 (5 bases). The CDR3 extends over 14 amino acids. The germline gives CDR1 SGHTA, CDR2 FQGTGA. The V end lost 2 bases, the J end lost 6 bases, and 13 bases lay between the germline ends. The CDR3 DNA sequence: TGTGCCAGCAGCTTAGGAGGGGACTTTGCTGAAGCTTTCTTT. As protein: CASSLGGDFAEAFF.

The chain is built from TRBV27 and TRBJ1-6; D perhaps matches TRBD1 (6 bases). The ends were cut back, 5 bases at V and 10 bases at J, with 21 bases in the middle. The CDR3 length is 16 residues. CDR1 is MNHEY, CDR2 SMNVEV, per germline (reference sequence). DNA of the CDR3: TGTGCCAGCAGTATAACAGGGAGCGGGATAGGGTCACCCCTCCACTTT. It translates to CASSITGSGIGSPLHF.

The chain links TRBV4-2 to TRBJ1-3; 9 nucleotides align to TRBD1. The ends lost 5 bases at V and 8 bases at J; junction bases unmatched: 7. The CDR3 loop spans 14 amino acids. Germline CDR1 LGHNA, CDR2 YNFKEQ. This CDR3 is CASSARDRDDTIYF. Written as DNA, the CDR3 is TGTGCCAGCAGCGCCCGGGACAGGGATGACACCATATATTTT.

The chain couples TRBV4-2 to TRBJ2-7, with TRBD1 identical over 9 bases. With 3 bases clipped from V and 2 bases from J, the junction kept 5 bases outside the gene matches. This CDR3 region has 15 residues. Germline V CDR1 and CDR2: LGHNA, YNFKEQ. In DNA form, the CDR3 reads TGTGCCAGCAGCCAGACGGGACAGGGCGCCTACGAGCAGTACTTC. Its protein product is CASSQTGQGAYEQYF.

This sequence joins TRBV9 and TRBJ1-1, with a possible D match to TRBD1 (5 bases). Per germline, CDR1 SGDLS and CDR2 YYNGEE. V gave up 0 bases and J gave up 0 bases, with 12 bases separating them. CDR3 length equals 16 residues. CDR3 DNA sequence: TGTGCCAGCAGCGTAGGCGACAGATATTTGAACACTGAAGCTTTCTTT. Translated, it gives CASSVGDRYLNTEAFF.

The chain combines TRBV5-1 with TRBJ2-1; D is perhaps TRBD2 (7 bases). The CDR3 runs 17 residues. Per germline, CDR1 SGHRS and CDR2 YFSETQ. Between the trimmed V and J ends, which lost 0 bases and 12 bases, there was a span of 25 bases. The CDR3 nucleotides read TGCGCCAGCAGCTTGGCCGGGATGGGACATTCCGGCGGGGGGCAGTTCTTC. It is translated as CASSLAGMGHSGGGQFF.

The chain is built from TRBV6-5 and TRBJ1-2, with 10 bases that match TRBD1. J lost 4 bases, V lost 5 bases, and 7 bases had no gene match. Germline-derived CDR1 and CDR2 are MNHEY and SVGAGI. The CDR3 is 15 amino acids. The CDR3: CASSRLRDRGYGYTF. In DNA, the CDR3 is TGTGCCAGCAGTAGACTCCGGGACAGGGGCTATGGCTACACCTTC.

The V and J genes are TRBV7-3 and TRBJ1-2; 12 nucleotides align to TRBD1. CDR1 SGHTA and CDR2 FQGTGA come from the germline V gene. The CDR3 extends over 17 amino acids. V dropped 4 bases and J dropped 3; count of bases not matched to a gene: 9. This CDR3 reads CASSYWDRGRLDYGYTF. For the CDR3, the DNA is TGTGCCAGCAGCTACTGGGACAGGGGGCGCCTGGACTATGGCTACACCTTC. The whole variable domain, remainder taken from reference TRBV7-3 and TRBJ1-2, is GAGVSQTPSNKVTEKGKYVELRCDPISGHTALYWYRQSLGQGPEFLIYFQGTGAADDSGLPNDRFFAVRPEGSVSTLKIQRTERGDSAVYLCASSYWDRGRLDYGYTFGSGTRLTVV.

The CDR3 DNA follows: TGTGCCAGCAGCTTAGCCCCACGGACTGAAGCTTTCTTT. Translating it yields CASSLAPRTEAFF. The V and J genes are TRBV7-2 and TRBJ1-1; D is ambiguous. With 0 bases removed from V and 5 bases from J, the gap between germline ends came to 7 bases. CDR3 length: 13 residues. Germline CDR1 SGHTA, CDR2 FQGNSA.

J is TRBJ1-2 and V is TRBV21-1. TRBV21-1 is a listed pseudogene. The CDR3 length is 12 residues. The CDR3 DNA reads TGTGCCAGCAAGGGGACTAATTATCACTACACCTTC. Translating it yields CASKGTNYHYTF.

This sequence joins TRBV7-2 and TRBJ2-3; the D gene is possibly TRBD2 (6 bases). The germline gives CDR1 SGHTA, CDR2 FQGNSA. Deletions cut 5 bases from V and 2 bases from J, with 11 bases between. This CDR3 comprises 14 residues. The CDR3 DNA sequence: TGTGCCAGCAGCACTGTAGCGGCCACAGATACGCAGTATTTT. As protein: CASSTVAATDTQYF.

This chain links TRBV7-9 with TRBJ1-1; tentatively, D is TRBD1 (6 bases). The CDR3 sequence is 17 residues long. Germline CDR1 reads SEHNR; CDR2 reads FQNEAQ (reference sequence). Trimming shortened V by 0 bases and J by 6 bases, and 20 bases separated the two germline ends. The CDR3 loop reads CASSLAAQGEVLAEAFF. For the CDR3, the DNA is TGTGCCAGCAGCTTAGCGGCACAGGGCGAAGTCTTAGCTGAAGCTTTCTTT.

The chain combines TRBV4-1 with TRBJ2-7; unclear D gene. The V end was cut by 1 base, the J end by 1 base, with 5 bases between. CDR1 is MGHRA, CDR2 YSYEKL, per germline. The CDR3 contains 13 residues. CDR3 in DNA: TGCGCCAGCAGCCAAGTACAGTCCTACGAGCAGTACTTC. It translates to CASSQVQSYEQYF.

In its sample, this clone was seen a few times. The J gene is TRBJ2-2, the V gene TRBV2; TRBD1 or TRBD2 may be the D gene (5 bases each). V lost 3 bases and J lost 6, with 14 bases in between. Germline CDR1 and CDR2: SNHLY and FYNNEI. The CDR3 loop spans 15 amino acids. The CDR3 protein is CASSEQGPSAGELFF. CDR3 DNA: TGTGCCAGCAGTGAGCAGGGACCATCCGCCGGGGAGCTGTTTTTT. The full variable domain, rest sourced from reference TRBV2 and TRBJ2-2, is EPEVTQTPSHQVTQMGQEVILRCVPISNHLYFYWYRQILGQKVEFLVSFYNNEISEKSEIFDDQFSVERPDGSNFTLKIRSTKLEDSAMYFCASSEQGPSAGELFFGEGSRLTVL.

This sequence joins TRBV3-1 (or the pseudogene TRBV3-2) and TRBJ2-5; tentative D call: TRBD2 (7 bases). Germline CDR1 reads LGHDT; CDR2 reads YNNKEL (reference sequence). This CDR3 is built from 15 residues. V lost 2 bases and J 1 base, leaving 11 bases between the germline ends. CDR3 in amino acids: CASSQPAGAQETQYF. The CDR3 DNA reads as TGTGCCAGCAGCCAACCCGCGGGGGCCCAAGAGACCCAGTACTTC.

About this clone itself: The same CDR3 also results from other DNA sequences found in this sample. J is TRBJ2-3 and V is TRBV7-6; no reliable D call. The germline CDR1 and CDR2 sequences are SGHVS and FNYEAQ. The germline V and J ends were trimmed by 4 bases and 2 bases, with 4 bases remaining between them. The CDR3 is 12 residues long. The CDR3 sequence: CASSSTTDTQYF. CDR3 nucleotides: TGTGCCAGCAGCTCGACCACAGATACGCAGTATTTT.